The 13 T cell receptor beta chains in this list originate from one sample, sequenced in a study of Graves' ophthalmopathy and Graves' hyperthyroidism (dated by TCRdb to the late 2010s). For sequencing, an Illumina HiSeq 2000 was employed. For repertoire sequencing, the TCR beta CDR3 regions were amplified from RNA transcripts. The first round of RT-PCR was done with HTBI primers and the Qiagen OneStep RT-PCR kit, and was followed by a second round of multiplex PCR, then size selection and purification. TCRdb took the public reads, trimmed them with fastp at Q25, ran MiXCR for clone calling and kept in-frame beta chains. For every CDR3 protein sequence, its rows merge into one entry that carries the most common genes and DNA. Across this sample there are fewer than 650,000 distinct CDR3 sequences, with roughly 20% seen only once. Together, the top ten hold approximately 7% of the sample. Sequenced sample: peripheral blood. The receptor source for this set is a woman aged 18 to 35 with stable Graves' hyperthyroidism. Some clones in this sample may be carry-over from other donors' samples. Donor details come from another sample of the same person, matched by shared clones.

In this sample, this clonotype turned up a few times. J is TRBJ2-7 and V is TRBV6-5; the D gene is possibly TRBD2 (6 bases). CDR3 length equals 15 residues. Trimming took off 0 bases at V and 3 bases at J, with 12 bases between the two ends. CDR1 is MNHEY, CDR2 SVGAGI, per germline. In DNA form, the CDR3 reads TGTGCCAGCAGTTACTCCGGTCGGGGGAGCTACGAGCAGTACTTC. Protein product: CASSYSGRGSYEQYF.

This clonotype was seen ten or more times. The gene calls are TRBV7-8 and TRBJ1-2; 7 nucleotides match TRBD1. The J segment lost 4 bases and the V segment lost 10 bases, leaving 18 bases of the junction unmatched. This CDR3 is 16 amino acids long. Germline V lookup: CDR1 SGHVS, CDR2 FQNEAQ. Here the CDR3 reads CAIPIGATGTVYGYTF. DNA of the CDR3: TGTGCCATTCCCATTGGTGCCACCGGGACAGTCTATGGCTACACCTTC. The full variable domain, its missing parts supplied by reference TRBV7-8 and TRBJ1-2, is GAGVSQSPRYKVAKRGQDVALRCDPISGHVSLFWYQQALGQGPEFLTYFQNEAQLDKSGLPSDRFFAERPEGSVSTLKIQRTQQEDSAVYLCAIPIGATGTVYGYTFGSGTRLTVV.

This clonotype was detected many times. The chain carries TRBV9 and TRBJ2-5, with TRBD1 matching over 8 bases. CDR1 SGDLS and CDR2 YYNGEE come from the germline V gene. The CDR3 covers 15 residues. The ends lost 3 bases at V and 5 bases at J; junction bases unmatched: 9. The CDR3 here is CASSGAGQDAETQYF. The CDR3 DNA reads TGTGCCAGCAGCGGCGCGGGACAGGATGCCGAGACCCAGTACTTC.

This clonotype came up many times. The chain employs TRBV28 and TRBJ1-6; D possibly corresponds to TRBD1 (5 bases). Germline V lookup: CDR1 MDHEN, CDR2 SYDVKM. The V end lost 6 bases, the J end lost 3 bases, and 12 bases lay between the germline ends. CDR3 length: 15 residues. CDR3 sequence reads: CASSLGEIYNSPLHF. The CDR3 region has the DNA TGTGCCAGCAGCTTGGGGGAAATCTATAATTCACCCCTCCACTTT.

This clonotype was recorded at least ten times. The chain couples TRBV20-1 to TRBJ2-5; no reliable D call. CDR1 is DFQATT, CDR2 SNEGSKA, per germline (reference sequence). The CDR3 sequence is 15 residues long. V lost 6 bases and J lost 2, with 19 bases in between. The CDR3 nucleotides read TGCAGTGCCTCAGAGGACGCCCTAGGGCAAGAGACCCAGTACTTC. Translated, it gives CSASEDALGQETQYF.

This clonotype was seen at least ten times. The chain uses TRBV6-2 or TRBV6-3 and TRBJ2-3; a possible D gene is TRBD1 (6 bases). V was shortened by 2 bases and J by 6 bases, with 21 bases between the two germline ends. The germline V gene has CDR1 MNHEY and CDR2 SVGEGT. This CDR3 comprises 17 residues. The CDR3 region is CASSYRTVLPCWDTQYF. Here the CDR3 DNA reads TGTGCCAGCAGTTACCGGACAGTCCTCCCCTGTTGGGATACGCAGTATTTT.

The chain combines TRBV12-3 or TRBV12-4 with TRBJ2-2, with 7 nucleotides matching TRBD1. This CDR3 region has 16 residues. V trimming: 4 bases; J trimming: 3 bases; junction bases outside the gene matches: 8. CDR3 coding DNA: TGTGCCAGCAGTTCTTGGGACAGTGGGTACACCGGGGAGCTGTTTTTT. It is translated as CASSSWDSGYTGELFF.

This clonotype was seen a few times. The chain joins TRBV6-1 to TRBJ2-1; perhaps TRBD2 as D (5 bases). CDR3 length: 14 residues. Trimming shortened V by 4 bases and J by 7 bases, and 14 bases separated the two germline ends. Per the germline V gene, CDR1 is MNHNS and CDR2 is SASEGT. The CDR3 coding sequence is TGTGCCAGCAGTGGAGCCGGAGGAAGGAATGAGCAGTTCTTC. Amino acids: CASSGAGGRNEQFF.

This clonotype was recorded at least ten times. The CDR3 region has the DNA TGTGCCAGCAGTTTTGGGACAGGGGCCACTGAAGCTTTCTTT. It is translated as CASSFGTGATEAFF. The V gene is TRBV12-3 or TRBV12-4, the J gene TRBJ1-1; 10 bases match TRBD1. The CDR3 covers 14 residues. V was clipped by 3 bases and J by 4 bases; unmatched bases: 2.

The table lists this clonotype with a few counts. The chain uses TRBV6-1 and TRBJ1-6, with no clear D. This CDR3 contains 17 residues. Germline V lookup: CDR1 MNHNS, CDR2 SASEGT. V dropped 7 bases and J dropped 2 bases, with 18 bases sitting between them. CDR3 nucleotides: TGTGCCAGCACTATGGGCCGGGAAGGGACCTATAATTCACCCCTCCACTTT. Its translation is CASTMGREGTYNSPLHF.

This clonotype has more than one count but fewer than ten. The chain couples TRBV12-3 or TRBV12-4 to TRBJ1-2; D remains ambiguous. The length of the CDR3 is 18 residues. V was pared by 8 bases and J by 11 bases, with 36 bases between. The chain's CDR3 is CASRYGGSYVLSGVQYTF. The CDR3, as DNA: TGTGCCAGCCGCTATGGAGGATCATATGTTCTCAGCGGGGTTCAATACACCTTC.

The chain is built from TRBV28 and TRBJ2-7, with D possibly matching TRBD2 (5 bases). The germline V and J ends were trimmed by 2 bases and 3 bases, with 11 bases remaining between them. Germline-derived CDR1 and CDR2 are MDHEN and SYDVKM. The CDR3 length is 14 residues. Here the CDR3 reads CASSLLLRGYEQYF. The CDR3 DNA follows: TGTGCCAGCAGTTTACTGCTTCGGGGCTACGAGCAGTACTTC.

In this sample, this clonotype turned up many times. The chain has TRBV5-1 and TRBJ1-2; no definite D call. Germline values: CDR1 SGHRS, CDR2 YFSETQ. This CDR3 has 14 amino acids. Trimming shortened V by 3 bases and J by 2 bases, and 11 bases separated the two germline ends. CDR3 nucleotide sequence: TGCGCCAGCAGCTGGGGTAGCGGAAACTATGGCTACACCTTC. This codes for CASSWGSGNYGYTF.